This T cell receptor beta chain was identified in a study of T cell repertoires in cytomegalovirus infection. Study-level points and caveats: HLA-C-restricted CMV clonotypes gave the most frequent clonotype in two of eight donors.

About this clonotype itself: No antigen is known for it.

One entry per CDR3 protein results from TCRdb running MiXCR on the reads. The sample lists about 740,000 distinct CDR3 sequences; 35% were seen once. The sequence was obtained from a human donor in good health (CMV status not recorded). Some clones in this sample may be carry-over from other donors' samples. Sequencing was carried out using PBMCs.

DNA of the CDR3: TGTGCCAGTATTCACACCGCGGGACGTACGAACACTGAAGCTTTCTTT. Its translation: CASIHTAGRTNTEAFF. The chain combines TRBV19 with TRBJ1-1, with D tentatively TRBD1 (5 bases). The CDR3 is made up of 16 amino acids. Germline V gene data show CDR1 as LNHDA and CDR2 as SQIVND (reference sequence). V lost 7 bases and J lost 1, with 19 bases in between. Based on the CDR3 plus reference TRBV19 and TRBJ1-1, the full variable domain is DGGITQSPKYLFRKEGQNVTLSCEQNLNHDAMYWYRQDPGQGLRLIYYSQIVNDFQKGDIAEGYSVSREKKESFPLTVTSAQKNPTAFYLCASIHTAGRTNTEAFFGQGTRLTVV.